The entry below describes one TCR beta chain. As originally analysed: Cell counts per sample came from amplifying reference gene primers. Assay: immunoSEQ multiplex PCR; the TCRdb copy retains only in-frame clones and omits some. V, J and clone size are taken as reported in that table, and D and trimming were inferred from the DNA itself. The sample shows some 380,000 clones, roughly 87% of them seen only once. The data were taken from a study of blood T cell repertoires in COVID-19. As for the study in general: The origin of the acute and convalescent COVID-19 samples was the United States, Italy and Spain. PBMCs, B-cell-depleted T cells, or T cells provided the cDNA or gDNA that made up the material.

Participants were aged about 18 to 95 years, lived in about 26 US areas, and enrolled virtually. Trimming removed 1 base at V and 4 bases at J, with 13 bases between. The CDR3 length is 15 residues. The germline V gene encodes CDR1 SGHAT and CDR2 FQNNGV. The sample taken for sequencing was PBMCs or T cells enriched from blood (not recorded which). The sequence was collected from a middle-aged woman with acute COVID-19. The genes are TRBV11-2 and TRBJ1-1, with D hard to call. CDR3 amino acids: CASSLGHRVVTEAFF. CDR3 nucleotide sequence: TGTGCCAGCAGCTTAGGACACCGAGTAGTCACTGAAGCTTTCTTT.